This T cell receptor (beta chain) is drawn from a study of T-cell reconstitution after alpha-beta-depleted transplantation in children. Molecular barcoding with unique molecular identifiers was used for the TCRbeta library. TCRdb analysed the PCR reads with MiXCR anew, one entry per CDR3 protein. The data contain roughly 400,000 distinct CDR3 sequences, roughly 20% of them seen just once; the ten biggest clones take up 3% to 4.5%. This clonotype was observed a handful of times. V lost 1 base and J lost 6, with 12 bases in between. The length of the CDR3 is 13 residues. The germline V gene has CDR1 DFQATT and CDR2 SNEGSKA (reference sequence).

The sample was PBMCs from the stem cell graft donor, taken from the stem cell graft. This receptor was identified in a human donor who donated a stem cell graft to a child with acute myeloid leukemia. The V call is TRBV20-1, the J call TRBJ2-5; D not certain. The DNA of the CDR3 is TGCAGTGCTAGAGGCTCGGAAGGAAAGACCCAGTACTTC. This codes for CSARGSEGKTQYF.